Below, 9 T cell receptor beta chains from the same sample are listed, as sequenced in a study of low-dose radiotherapy and immunotherapy resistance in tumors. Time point noted: before trial treatment. Primers targeting TRAV and TRBV primed first-strand cDNA, covering alpha and beta chains. Amplification, which lasted roughly 20 PCR cycles, used a constant-region primer and V-primer adapter to amplify TCRs. TCRdb re-called the reads with MiXCR, one entry per CDR3 protein. Of tens of thousands of distinct CDR3 sequences listed, over 15% are singletons. The sequenced sample was PBMCs, obtained before treatment. These TCRs come from a male donor with prostate cancer.

By share, this clonotype ranks as medium-sized. DNA for the CDR3: TGCGCCAGCAGCTTAAGGGGAGGTGAGCAGTTCTTC. Translating gives CASSLRGGEQFF. The chain employs TRBV5-1 and TRBJ2-1; TRBD2 is a possible D gene (6 bases). In germline, CDR1 is SGHRS, CDR2 YFSETQ. V shed 2 bases and J shed 9 bases, with 9 bases lying between them. CDR3 length: 12 residues.

This clonotype appeared many times. The J gene is TRBJ2-1, the V gene TRBV20-1, with 7 bases fitting TRBD2. This CDR3 spans 14 amino acids. Germline CDR1 is DFQATT and CDR2 is SNEGSKA (reference sequence). Trimming removed 5 bases from V and 4 bases from J; junction bases left unmatched: 8. This CDR3 is CSAEPGGRYNEQFF. In DNA, the CDR3 is TGCAGTGCTGAACCGGGGGGACGATACAATGAGCAGTTCTTC.

In this sample, this clonotype turned up a few times. The limits of the CDR3 on the DNA are not certain, so only TCRdb's listed CDR3 is given. The chain links TRBV6-5 to TRBJ2-2. Germline V gene sequence: CDR1 MNHEY, CDR2 SVGAGI. The CDR3 length equals 15 residues, ends included. The chain's CDR3 is CASSRMPNTGELFFF.

A single count supports this clonotype. It is likely a read error: a sequence one base away is far more abundant. The rearrangement uses TRBV11-2 and TRBJ2-5; 11 bases agree with TRBD2. Germline CDR1 and CDR2: SGHAT and FQNNGV. CDR3 length equals 16 residues. The junction had 13 bases not matched to a gene; V was cut back by 2 bases and J by 11 bases. The CDR3 reads CASSLNLAGGFDEQYF. CDR3 coding DNA: TGTGCCAGCAGCTTAAACCTAGCGGGGGGCTTTGATGAGCAGTACTTC.

Concerning this clonotype: It may be a read error: a sequence one base away is much more abundant. The chain carries TRBV27 and TRBJ1-1; no clear D gene. Trimming left V 8 bases short and J 8 bases short, with 18 bases between. This CDR3 contains 13 residues. The germline V gene encodes CDR1 MNHEY and CDR2 SMNVEV (reference sequence). This CDR3 reads CASLSRTVVEAFF. CDR3 nucleotides: TGTGCCAGCTTGTCCCGTACGGTGGTAGAAGCTTTCTTT.

This clonotype was found many times. The chain joins TRBV9 to TRBJ1-5; no firm D call. Trimming took off 0 bases at V and 6 bases at J, with 7 bases between the two ends. Per the germline V gene, CDR1 is SGDLS and CDR2 is YYNGEE. The CDR3 loop spans 13 amino acids. DNA for the CDR3: TGTGCCAGCAGCGTAGGTACGGGTCAGCCCCAGCATTTT. It encodes CASSVGTGQPQHF.

This clonotype has a count of ten or more. This chain joins TRBV20-1 and TRBJ1-5; D gene uncertain. The length of the CDR3 is 12 residues. Per the germline V gene, CDR1 is DFQATT and CDR2 is SNEGSKA (reference sequence). Trimming stripped 6 bases from V and 5 bases from J, with 11 bases between. As DNA, the CDR3 is TGCAGTGCCAGCCTTCGGGATCAGCCCCAGCATTTT. It encodes CSASLRDQPQHF.

There are many counts of this clonotype. The rearrangement uses TRBV20-1 and TRBJ2-5; D unclear. CDR1 is DFQATT, CDR2 SNEGSKA, per germline (reference sequence). The CDR3 covers 12 residues. With 3 bases removed from V and 2 bases from J, the gap between germline ends came to 7 bases. Here the CDR3 DNA reads TGCAGTGCTAGTACAGTGCAAGAGACCCAGTACTTC. This gives the protein CSASTVQETQYF.

This clonotype was counted only a few times. This chain uses TRBV19 with TRBJ2-1; D remains unclear. The length of the CDR3 is 14 residues. V dropped 1 base and J dropped 7 bases, with 11 bases sitting between them. The germline V gene has CDR1 LNHDA and CDR2 SQIVND (reference sequence). The CDR3 coding sequence is TGTGCCAGTAGTATAGCTATCGTTCTTAATGAGCAGTTCTTC. Translating gives CASSIAIVLNEQFF.